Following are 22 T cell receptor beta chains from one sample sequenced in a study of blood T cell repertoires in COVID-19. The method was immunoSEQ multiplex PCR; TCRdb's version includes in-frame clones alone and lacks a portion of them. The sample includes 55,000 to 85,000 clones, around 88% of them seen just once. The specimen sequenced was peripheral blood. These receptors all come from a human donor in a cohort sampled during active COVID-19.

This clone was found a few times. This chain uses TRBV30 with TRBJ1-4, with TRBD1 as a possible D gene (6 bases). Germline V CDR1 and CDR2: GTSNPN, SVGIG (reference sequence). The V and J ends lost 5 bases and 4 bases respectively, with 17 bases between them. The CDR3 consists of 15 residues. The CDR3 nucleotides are TGTGCCTGGGGGGGCCGCCCGTGGCTTAATGAAAAACTGTTTTTT. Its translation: CAWGGRPWLNEKLFF.

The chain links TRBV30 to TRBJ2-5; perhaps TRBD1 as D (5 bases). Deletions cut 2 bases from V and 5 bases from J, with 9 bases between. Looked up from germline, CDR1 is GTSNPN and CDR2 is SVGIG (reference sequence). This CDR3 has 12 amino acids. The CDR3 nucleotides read TGTGCCTGGAGTAAGGGGTGGGAGACCCAGTACTTC. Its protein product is CAWSKGWETQYF.

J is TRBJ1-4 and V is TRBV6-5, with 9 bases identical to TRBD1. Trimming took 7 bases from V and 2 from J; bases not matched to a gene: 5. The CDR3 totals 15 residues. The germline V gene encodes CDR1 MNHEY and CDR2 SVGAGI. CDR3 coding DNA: TGTGCCAGCACCAGACAGGGGGAGACTAATGAAAAACTGTTTTTT. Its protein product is CASTRQGETNEKLFF.

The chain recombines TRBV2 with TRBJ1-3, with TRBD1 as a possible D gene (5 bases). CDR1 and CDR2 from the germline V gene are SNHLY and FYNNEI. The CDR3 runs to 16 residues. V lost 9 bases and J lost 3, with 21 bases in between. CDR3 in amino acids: CASLEQGSGGGNTIYF. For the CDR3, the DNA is TGTGCCAGTCTTGAGCAGGGCTCAGGCGGTGGAAACACCATATATTTT.

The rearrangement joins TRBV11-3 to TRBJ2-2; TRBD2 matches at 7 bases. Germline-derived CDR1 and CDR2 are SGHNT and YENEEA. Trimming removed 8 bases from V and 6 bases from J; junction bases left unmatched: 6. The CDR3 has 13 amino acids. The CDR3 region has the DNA TGTGCCAGCCGGCGGGGGACCGCCGGGGAGCTGTTTTTT. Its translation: CASRRGTAGELFF.

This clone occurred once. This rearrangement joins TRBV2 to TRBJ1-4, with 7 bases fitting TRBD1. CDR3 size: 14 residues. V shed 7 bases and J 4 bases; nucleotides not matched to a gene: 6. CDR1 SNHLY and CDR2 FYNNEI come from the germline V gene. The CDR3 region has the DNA TGTGCCAGCAACGAGGGGGCCCTTAATGAAAAACTGTTTTTT. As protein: CASNEGALNEKLFF.

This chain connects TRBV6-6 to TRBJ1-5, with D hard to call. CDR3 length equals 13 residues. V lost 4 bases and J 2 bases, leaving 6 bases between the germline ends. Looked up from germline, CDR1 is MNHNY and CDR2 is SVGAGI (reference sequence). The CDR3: CASSSSGNQPQHF. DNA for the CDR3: TGTGCCAGCAGTTCCAGTGGCAATCAGCCCCAGCATTTT.

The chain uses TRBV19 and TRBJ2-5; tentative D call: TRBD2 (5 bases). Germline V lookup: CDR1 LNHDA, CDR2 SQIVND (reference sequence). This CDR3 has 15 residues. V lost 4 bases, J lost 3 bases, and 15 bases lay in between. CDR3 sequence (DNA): TGTGCCAGTAGTACCACCGGGAATGAGAAAGAGACCCAGTACTTC. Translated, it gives CASSTTGNEKETQYF.

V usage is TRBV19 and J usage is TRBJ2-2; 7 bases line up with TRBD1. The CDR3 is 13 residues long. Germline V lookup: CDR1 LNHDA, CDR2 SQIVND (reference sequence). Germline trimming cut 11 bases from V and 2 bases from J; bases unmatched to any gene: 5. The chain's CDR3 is CACRDSNTGELFF. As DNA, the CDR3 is TGTGCCTGCCGGGACAGCAACACCGGGGAGCTGTTTTTT.

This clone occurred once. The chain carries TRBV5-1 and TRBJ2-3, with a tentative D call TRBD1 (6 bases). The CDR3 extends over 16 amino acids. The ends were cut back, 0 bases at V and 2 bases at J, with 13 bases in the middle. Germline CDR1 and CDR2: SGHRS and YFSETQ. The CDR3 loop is CASSLGRDTYTDTQYF. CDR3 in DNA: TGCGCCAGCAGCTTGGGCCGGGACACCTACACAGATACGCAGTATTTT.

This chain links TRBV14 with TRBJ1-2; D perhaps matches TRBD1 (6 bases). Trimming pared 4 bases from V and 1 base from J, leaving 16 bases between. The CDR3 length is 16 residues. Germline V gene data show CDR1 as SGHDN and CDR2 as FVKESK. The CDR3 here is CASSPLGDKGNYGYTF. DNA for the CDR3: TGTGCCAGCAGCCCCCTTGGGGACAAGGGTAACTATGGCTACACCTTC.

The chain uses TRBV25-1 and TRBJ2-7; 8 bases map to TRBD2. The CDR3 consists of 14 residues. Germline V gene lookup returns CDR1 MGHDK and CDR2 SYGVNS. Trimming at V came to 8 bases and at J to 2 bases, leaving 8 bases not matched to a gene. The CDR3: CASGGSGGPYEQYF. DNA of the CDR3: TGTGCCAGCGGGGGGAGCGGGGGCCCCTACGAGCAGTACTTC.

The CDR3 protein is CASSQGSGNTIYF. DNA of the CDR3: TGCGCCAGCAGCCAGGGCTCTGGAAACACCATATATTTT. The gene calls are TRBV5-1 and TRBJ1-3; D possibly corresponds to TRBD1 (5 bases). V was clipped by 4 bases and J by 0 bases, with 5 bases between them. There are 13 residues in the CDR3. Looked up from germline, CDR1 is SGHRS and CDR2 is YFSETQ.

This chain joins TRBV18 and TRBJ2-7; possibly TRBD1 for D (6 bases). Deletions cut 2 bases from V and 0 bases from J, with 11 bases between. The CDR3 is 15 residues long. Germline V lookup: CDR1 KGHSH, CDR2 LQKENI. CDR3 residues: CASSPSRGSSYEQYF. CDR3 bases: TGTGCCAGCTCACCATCCAGGGGAAGCTCCTACGAGCAGTACTTC.

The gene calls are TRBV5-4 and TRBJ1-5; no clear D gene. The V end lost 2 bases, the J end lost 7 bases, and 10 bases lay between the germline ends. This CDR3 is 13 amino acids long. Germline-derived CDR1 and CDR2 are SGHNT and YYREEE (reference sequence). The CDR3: CASSFGAAQPQHF. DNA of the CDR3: TGTGCCAGCAGCTTTGGCGCGGCCCAGCCCCAGCATTTT.

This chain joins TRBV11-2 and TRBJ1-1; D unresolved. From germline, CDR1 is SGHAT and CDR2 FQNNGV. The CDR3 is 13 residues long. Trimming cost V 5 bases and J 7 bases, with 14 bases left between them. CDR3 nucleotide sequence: TGTGCCAGCAGCATTAGTACGAATGGTGAAGCTTTCTTT. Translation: CASSISTNGEAFF.

The CDR3 here is CASSYAAGRSYNEQFF. CDR3 coding DNA: TGTGCCAGCAGTTACGCAGCGGGCCGCTCCTACAATGAGCAGTTCTTC. The chain uses TRBV6-5 and TRBJ2-1; D perhaps matches TRBD2 (6 bases). The V and J ends lost 2 bases and 0 bases respectively, with 11 bases between them. Germline V CDR1 and CDR2: MNHEY, SVGAGI. The CDR3 extends over 16 amino acids.

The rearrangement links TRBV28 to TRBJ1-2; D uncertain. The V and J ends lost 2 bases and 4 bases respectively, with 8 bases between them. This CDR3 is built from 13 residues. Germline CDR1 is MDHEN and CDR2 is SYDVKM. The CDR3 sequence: CASSLGQSYGYTF. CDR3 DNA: TGTGCCAGCAGTTTAGGGCAATCCTATGGCTACACCTTC.

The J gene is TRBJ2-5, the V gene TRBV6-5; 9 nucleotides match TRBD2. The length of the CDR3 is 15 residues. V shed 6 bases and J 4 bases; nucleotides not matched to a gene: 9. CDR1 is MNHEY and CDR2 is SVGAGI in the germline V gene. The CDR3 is CASSLGLAIRETQYF. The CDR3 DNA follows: TGTGCCAGCAGCTTGGGACTAGCAATCCGAGAGACCCAGTACTTC.

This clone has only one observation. CDR3 loop: CASSFWTGGADTQYF. CDR3 DNA: TGTGCCAGCAGCTTTTGGACAGGGGGAGCAGATACGCAGTATTTT. This sequence joins TRBV5-4 and TRBJ2-3; 10 bases are shared with TRBD1. The CDR3 is made up of 15 amino acids. Germline V lookup: CDR1 SGHNT, CDR2 YYREEE (reference sequence). The V gene end was trimmed by 2 bases and the J gene end by 4 bases; junction bases not matched to a gene: 4.

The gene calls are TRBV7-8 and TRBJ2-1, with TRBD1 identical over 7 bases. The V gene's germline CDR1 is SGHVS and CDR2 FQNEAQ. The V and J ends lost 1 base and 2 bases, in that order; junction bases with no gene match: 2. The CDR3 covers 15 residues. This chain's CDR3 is CASSLEGQAYNEQFF. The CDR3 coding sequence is TGTGCCAGCAGCTTAGAAGGACAGGCCTACAATGAGCAGTTCTTC. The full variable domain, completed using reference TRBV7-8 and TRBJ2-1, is GAGVSQSPRYKVAKRGQDVALRCDPISGHVSLFWYQQALGQGPEFLTYFQNEAQLDKSGLPSDRFFAERPEGSVSTLKIQRTQQEDSAVYLCASSLEGQAYNEQFFGPGTRLTVL.

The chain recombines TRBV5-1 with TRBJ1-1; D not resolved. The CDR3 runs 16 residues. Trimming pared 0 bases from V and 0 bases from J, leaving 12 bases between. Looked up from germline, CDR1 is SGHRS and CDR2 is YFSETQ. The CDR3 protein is CASSLGQIPMNTEAFF. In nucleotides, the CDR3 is TGCGCCAGCAGCTTGGGTCAGATTCCCATGAACACTGAAGCTTTCTTT.